Included here is one T cell receptor beta chain sequence, with context. Its antigen remains unidentified. Treatment specified: oral pan-JAK inhibitor, 5-10 mg twice daily. Patients with alopecia areata provided lesional scalp punch biopsies as well as peripheral blood. Sequencing relied on a cDNA template that was reverse transcribed from extracted RNA. Method: immunoSEQ multiplex PCR; TCRdb's copy keeps in-frame clones and lacks some. Seen here are some 240,000 clones, less than 75% observed once, and the top ten hold 1.6%. The germline V gene has CDR1 SQVTM and CDR2 ANQGSEA. V was shortened by 4 bases and J by 1 base, with 10 bases between the two germline ends. The CDR3 has 13 residues. This specimen comes from a study of CD8+ T cells in alopecia areata. Overall study findings and caveats: Normal scalp had lower clonality than lesional scalp, with alopecia totalis/universalis lesions showing this most strongly.

The source was CD4+ T cells sorted from blood, collected at week 4, from a patient treated with tofacitinib. This receptor was taken from a human donor with alopecia areata. This chain uses TRBV29-1 with TRBJ1-2; D is ambiguous. CDR3 coding DNA: TGCAGCGTTGCTAGCGGAGTTAACTATGGCTACACCTTC. As protein: CSVASGVNYGYTF.